This T cell receptor (beta chain) appears in the sequencing data of a study of blood T cell repertoires in COVID-19. V dropped 4 bases and J dropped 7; count of bases not matched to a gene: 3. CDR1 and CDR2 from the germline V gene are SGHTA and FQGNSA. This CDR3 comprises 14 residues. Symptom resolution, clearance, or two negative PCRs marked the recovered donors of Cohort 3. Using immunoSEQ multiplex PCR, the repertoire was profiled, and TCRdb retains in-frame clones only, with some absent. The sample has approximately 270,000 clones; 65% to 90% are singletons. The sequence was collected from a man aged 40-49 years who had recovered from COVID-19. What was sequenced was PBMCs or T cells enriched from blood (not recorded which). The rearrangement uses TRBV7-2 and TRBJ2-1, with TRBD2 identical over 11 bases. This chain's CDR3 is CASSWLAGGNEQFF. Written as DNA, the CDR3 is TGTGCCAGCAGCTGGCTAGCGGGGGGTAATGAGCAGTTCTTC. The full variable domain, completed using reference TRBV7-2 and TRBJ2-1, is GAGVSQSPSNKVTEKGKDVELRCDPISGHTALYWYRQSLGQGLEFLIYFQGNSAPDKSGLPSDRFSAERTGGSVSTLTIQRTQQEDSAVYLCASSWLAGGNEQFFGPGTRLTVL.